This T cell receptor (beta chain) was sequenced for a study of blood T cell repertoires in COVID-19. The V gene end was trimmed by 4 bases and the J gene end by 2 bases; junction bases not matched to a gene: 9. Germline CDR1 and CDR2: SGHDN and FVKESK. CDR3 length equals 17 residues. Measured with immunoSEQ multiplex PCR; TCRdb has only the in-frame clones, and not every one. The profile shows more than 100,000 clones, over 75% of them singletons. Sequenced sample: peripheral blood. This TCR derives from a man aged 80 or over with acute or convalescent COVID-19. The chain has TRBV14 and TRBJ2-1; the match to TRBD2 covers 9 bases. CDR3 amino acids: CASSPLAGIGTYNEQFF. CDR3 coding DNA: TGTGCCAGCAGCCCCCTAGCGGGAATCGGCACCTACAATGAGCAGTTCTTC.